This TCR beta chain was documented in a study of shared clonotypes between healthy human individuals (dated by TCRdb to 2018 to 2020). About the study as a whole: Three men and a couple of women, aged 18 to 49 years, made up the cohort. Per donor, three plates each were used for CD4 naive and CD4 memory, two for CD8 naive, and one for CD8 memory. The study deeply sequenced blood TCR repertoires of about 5 healthy adults to estimate repertoire size and the extent of clonotype sharing between individuals. To increase sequencing depth and limit assay-specific biases, TCR repertoire library preparation and sequencing were carried out by different laboratories using diverse techniques. Leukapheresis yielded between about 0.85 and 10 billion PBMCs per donor.

With respect to this clone: The antigen it binds to is not known. No much larger clone is present one base from it, and per-base qualities are unavailable.

On the study overall, not on this receptor specifically: About 5% of naive CD4, 3.5% of naive CD8, 2.3% of memory CD4, and over 0.35% of memory CD8 clonotypes were shared across several donors. Naive subsets generally had larger estimated clonotype richness than memory subsets did. The genetic and exposure-history diversity represented was limited by the small number of donors. Pairwise subsampling led to the expectation that sequencing depth would affect the degree of clonotype sharing among donors. Only blood was sampled, and tissue TCR repertoires likely differ from those in blood. Higher generation probabilities were observed for clonotypes shared by all four sorted-subset donors than for non-shared clonotypes. Rarefaction of sorted-subset datasets indicated incomplete sequencing despite the large sequencing depth.

The CDR3 measures 14 amino acids from cysteine to phenylalanine. The read is trimmed to its CDR3 DNA, 42 bases read in frame from base 1. CDR1 and CDR2 are read off the germline V gene as SGHRS and YFSETQ. The germline V end is reduced by 4 bases and the J end by 6 bases; junction bases left unmatched: 3. Using the deep immunoSEQ assay, TCR CDR3 regions were amplified from genomic DNA by multiplex PCR. For each cell subset, the extracted genomic DNA was distributed evenly across all wells of several immunoSEQ 96-well plates, and each plate served as one replicate. For sorted subsets, approximately 190 ng of genomic DNA, equivalent to 25,000 to 35,000 T cell genomes, went into each replicate PCR. Purified libraries were measured with a Qubit 3.0 fluorometer, size-checked on a Bioanalyzer 2100, and measured again with the KAPA Library Quantification kit. Each immunoSEQ 96-well plate was sequenced on its own single-read 150-cycle Illumina NextSeq 550 flow cell. Per the authors' processing: Because only junctional sequences without quality scores were contained in the immunoSEQ output, filtering matching that applied to full-length reads could not be performed. Sequences were annotated with PyIR, a Python wrapper for IgBLAST v1.9, using IMGT germline references to assign V/J genes and CDR3. Reads were filtered out if the reads had weak V/J assignments (E-value above 1e-6), no CDR3, stop codons, out-of-frame junctions, or ambiguous translated residues. A V3J clonotype was defined by an identical inferred V gene, J gene, and CDR3 amino acid sequence. Percentage overlap between repertoires was calculated by dividing the number of shared unique clonotypes by the size of the smaller repertoire. Repertoire richness was assessed with RTK rarefaction, the Chao1 estimator, and Recon v2.1 estimates of unobserved clonotypes. Generation probabilities for all TCRbeta clonotypes obtained by the gDNA method from a handful of donors were computed using OLGA. What TCRdb holds here is the immuneACCESS table cut down to in-frame rearrangements. Part of the clones is not present; checked against another copy, under half of the missing clones reflect an unresolved V gene, and the others are unexplained. The V and J calls and clone size come from that table; D and trimming were worked out from the DNA. The sample yields roughly 770,000 clones; approximately 97% were counted once. The ten largest clones represent less than 0.25% of the sample.

CD8 naive samples were obtained by positive selection for CCR7 among CD45RO-negative cells, yielding a CD45RA+CCR7+ population from which TemRA cells were excluded. The donors were healthy, HIV-negative adults who had no recently reported acute infections or vaccinations. Every donor was a Caucasian adult residing in Nashville, Tennessee, USA. After blood collection by leukapheresis, PBMCs were isolated using Ficoll-Histopaque density gradient centrifugation and then cryopreserved in the vapor phase of liquid nitrogen. Analytical flow cytometry was used to check the purity and quantity of every magnetically sorted T cell population. From each sorted fraction, genomic DNA was isolated and quantified by UV absorbance on a Nanodrop 2000c.

The rearrangement joined TRBV5-1 to TRBJ2-7, and TRBD2 aligns with 14 junction nucleotides. The sequence derives from a man in his thirties or forties in good health. Material: naive CD8+ T cells sorted from blood. What this sample's cell subset or site label stands for: CD45RA+CCR7+. The CDR3 protein sequence reads: CASSTGLAGGEQYF. The DNA sequence follows: TGCGCCAGCAGCACCGGACTAGCGGGAGGCGAGCAGTACTTC.